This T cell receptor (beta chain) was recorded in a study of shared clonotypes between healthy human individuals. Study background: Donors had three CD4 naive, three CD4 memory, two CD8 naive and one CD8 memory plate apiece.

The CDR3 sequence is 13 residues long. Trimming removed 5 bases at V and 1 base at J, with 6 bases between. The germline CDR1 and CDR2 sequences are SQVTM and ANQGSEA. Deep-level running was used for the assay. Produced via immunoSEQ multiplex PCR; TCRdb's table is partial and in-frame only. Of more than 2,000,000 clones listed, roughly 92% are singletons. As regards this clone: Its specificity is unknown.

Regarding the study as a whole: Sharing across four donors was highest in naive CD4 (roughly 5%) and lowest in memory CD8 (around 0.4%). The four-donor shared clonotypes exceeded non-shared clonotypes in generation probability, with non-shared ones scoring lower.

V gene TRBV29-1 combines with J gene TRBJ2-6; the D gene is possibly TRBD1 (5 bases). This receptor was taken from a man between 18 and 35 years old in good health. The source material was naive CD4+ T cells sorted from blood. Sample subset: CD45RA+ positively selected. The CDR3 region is CSVPGSGANVLTF. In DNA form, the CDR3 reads TGCAGCGTTCCAGGGTCTGGGGCCAACGTCCTGACTTTC. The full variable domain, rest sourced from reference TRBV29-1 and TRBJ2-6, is SAVISQKPSRDICQRGTSLTIQCQVDSQVTMMFWYRQQPGQSLTLIATANQGSEATYESGFVIDKFPISRPNLTFSTLTVSNMSPEDSSIYLCSVPGSGANVLTFGAGSRLTVL.